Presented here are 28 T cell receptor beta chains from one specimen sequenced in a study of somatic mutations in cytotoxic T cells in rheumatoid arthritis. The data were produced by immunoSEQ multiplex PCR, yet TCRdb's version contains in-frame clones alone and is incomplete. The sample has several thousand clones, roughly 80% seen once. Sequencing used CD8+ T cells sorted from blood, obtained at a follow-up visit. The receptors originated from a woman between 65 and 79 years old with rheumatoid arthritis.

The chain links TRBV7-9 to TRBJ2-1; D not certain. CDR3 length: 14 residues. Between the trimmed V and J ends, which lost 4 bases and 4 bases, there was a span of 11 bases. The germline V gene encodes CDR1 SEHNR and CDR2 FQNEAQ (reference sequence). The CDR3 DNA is TGTGCCAGCAGCTCACCCGACGGGTACAATGAGCAGTTCTTC. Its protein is CASSSPDGYNEQFF. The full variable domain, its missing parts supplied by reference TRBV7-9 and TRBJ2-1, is DTGVSQNPRHKITKRGQNVTFRCDPISEHNRLYWYRQTLGQGPEFLTYFQNEAQLEKSRLLSDRFSAERPKGSFSTLEIQRTEQGDSAMYLCASSSPDGYNEQFFGPGTRLTVL.

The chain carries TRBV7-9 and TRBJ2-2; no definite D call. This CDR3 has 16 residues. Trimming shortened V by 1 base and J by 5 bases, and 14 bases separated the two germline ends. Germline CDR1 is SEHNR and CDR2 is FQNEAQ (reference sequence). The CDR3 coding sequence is TGTGCCAGCAGCTTAGAGGATATTAGGCGGACCGGGGAGCTGTTTTTT. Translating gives CASSLEDIRRTGELFF.

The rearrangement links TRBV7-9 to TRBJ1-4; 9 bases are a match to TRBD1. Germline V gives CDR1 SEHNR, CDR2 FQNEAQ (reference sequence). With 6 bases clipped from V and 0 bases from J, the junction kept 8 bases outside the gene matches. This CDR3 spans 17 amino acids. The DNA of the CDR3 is TGTGCCAGCAGATTTACGGGACAGGGAGCAACTAATGAAAAACTGTTTTTT. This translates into CASRFTGQGATNEKLFF.

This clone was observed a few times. CDR3 in DNA: TGTGCCAGCAGTTTATCGGGCAGGGGCAATCAGCCCCAGCATTTT. It yields the protein CASSLSGRGNQPQHF. The genes are TRBV27 and TRBJ1-5; tentative D call: TRBD1 (5 bases). The germline V and J ends were trimmed by 0 bases and 2 bases, with 8 bases remaining between them. This CDR3 region has 15 residues. Germline V gene data show CDR1 as MNHEY and CDR2 as SMNVEV (reference sequence).

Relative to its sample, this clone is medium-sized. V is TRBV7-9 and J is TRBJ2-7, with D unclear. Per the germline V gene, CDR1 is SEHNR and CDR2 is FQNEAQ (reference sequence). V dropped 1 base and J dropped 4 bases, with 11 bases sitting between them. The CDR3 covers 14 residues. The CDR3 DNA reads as TGTGCCAGCAGCTTAGGTGGCAGTGCATACGAGCAGTACTTC. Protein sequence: CASSLGGSAYEQYF.

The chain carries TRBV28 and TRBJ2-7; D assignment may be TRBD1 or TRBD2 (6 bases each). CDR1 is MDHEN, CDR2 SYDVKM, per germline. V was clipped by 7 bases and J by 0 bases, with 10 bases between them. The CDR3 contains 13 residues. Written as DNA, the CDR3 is TGTGCCAGCAACGGGGGCGTCTCCTACGAGCAGTACTTC. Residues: CASNGGVSYEQYF.

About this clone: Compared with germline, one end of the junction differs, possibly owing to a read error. CDR3 DNA sequence: TGTGCCAGCAGCTTCGGCTCCTCCTACGAGCAGTACTTC. Its translation: CASSFGSSYEQYF. The genes are TRBV5-1 and TRBJ2-7; the D is unclear. The germline gives CDR1 SGHRS, CDR2 YFSETQ. The CDR3 has 13 amino acids.

This chain's CDR3 is CASSIGLGDGYTF. The CDR3 DNA sequence: TGTGCCAGTAGTATCGGGCTTGGAGATGGCTACACCTTC. V is TRBV19 and J is TRBJ1-2; no clear D. The CDR3 contains 13 residues. The germline CDR1 and CDR2 sequences are LNHDA and SQIVND (reference sequence). V was clipped by 3 bases and J by 6 bases, with 11 bases between them. Combining the CDR3 with reference TRBV19 and TRBJ1-2 gives the whole variable domain DGGITQSPKYLFRKEGQNVTLSCEQNLNHDAMYWYRQDPGQGLRLIYYSQIVNDFQKGDIAEGYSVSREKKESFPLTVTSAQKNPTAFYLCASSIGLGDGYTFGSGTRLTVV.

CDR3 coding DNA: TGTGCCAGCAGCTTGTTCCCGAATTTGAACACTGAAGCTTTCTTT. Protein: CASSLFPNLNTEAFF. The chain joins TRBV5-5 to TRBJ1-1; no clear D. Between the trimmed V and J ends, which lost 1 base and 0 bases, there was a span of 10 bases. CDR1 is SGHKS and CDR2 is YYEKEE in the germline V gene (reference sequence). The CDR3 is 15 amino acids.

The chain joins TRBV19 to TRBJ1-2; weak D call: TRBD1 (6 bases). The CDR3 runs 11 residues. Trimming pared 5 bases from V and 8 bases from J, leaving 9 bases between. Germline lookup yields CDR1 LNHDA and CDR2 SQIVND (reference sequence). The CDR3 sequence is CASSARGGYTF. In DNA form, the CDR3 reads TGTGCCAGTAGTGCCAGGGGCGGCTACACCTTC.

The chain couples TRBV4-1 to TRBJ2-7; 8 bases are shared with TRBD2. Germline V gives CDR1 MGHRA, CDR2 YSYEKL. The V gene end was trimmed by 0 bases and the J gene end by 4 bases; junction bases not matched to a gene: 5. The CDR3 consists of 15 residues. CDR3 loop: CASSQEQAGVYEQYF. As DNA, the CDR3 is TGCGCCAGCAGCCAAGAGCAAGCGGGAGTTTACGAGCAGTACTTC.

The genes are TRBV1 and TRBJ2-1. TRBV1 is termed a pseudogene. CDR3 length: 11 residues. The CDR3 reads CTSSRYNEQFF. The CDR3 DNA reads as TGCACCAGCAGCCGCTACAATGAGCAGTTCTTC.

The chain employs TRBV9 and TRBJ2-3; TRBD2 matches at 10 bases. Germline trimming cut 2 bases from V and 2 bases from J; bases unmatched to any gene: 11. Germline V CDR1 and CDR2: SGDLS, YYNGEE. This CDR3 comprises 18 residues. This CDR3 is CASSVISGRAESTDTQYF. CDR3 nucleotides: TGTGCCAGCAGCGTCATAAGCGGGAGGGCCGAGTCCACAGATACGCAGTATTTT.

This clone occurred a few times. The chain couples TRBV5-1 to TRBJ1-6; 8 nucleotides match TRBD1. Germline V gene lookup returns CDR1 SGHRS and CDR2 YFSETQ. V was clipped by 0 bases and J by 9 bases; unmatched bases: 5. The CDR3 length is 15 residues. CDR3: CASSLGTGPSSPLHF. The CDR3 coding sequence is TGCGCCAGCAGCTTGGGGACAGGGCCCAGTTCACCCCTCCACTTT.

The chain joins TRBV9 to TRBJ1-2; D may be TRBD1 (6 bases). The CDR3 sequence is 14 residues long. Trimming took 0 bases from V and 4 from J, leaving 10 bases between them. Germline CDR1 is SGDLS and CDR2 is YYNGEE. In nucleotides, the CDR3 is TGTGCCAGCAGCGTAGAGGGGGTTAGCTATGGCTACACCTTC. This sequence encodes CASSVEGVSYGYTF.

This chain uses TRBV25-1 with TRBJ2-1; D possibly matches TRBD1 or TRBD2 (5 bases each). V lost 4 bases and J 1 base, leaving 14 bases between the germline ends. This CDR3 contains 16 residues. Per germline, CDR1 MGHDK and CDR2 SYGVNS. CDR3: CASSGTGGRSYNEQFF. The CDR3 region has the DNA TGTGCCAGCAGTGGGACTGGGGGTCGGTCCTACAATGAGCAGTTCTTC.

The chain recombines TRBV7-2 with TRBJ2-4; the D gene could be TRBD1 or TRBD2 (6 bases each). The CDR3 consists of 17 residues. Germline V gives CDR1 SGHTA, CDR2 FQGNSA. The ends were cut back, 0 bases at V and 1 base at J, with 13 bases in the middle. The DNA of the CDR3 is TGTGCCAGCAGCTTAGCGCTGGGGGGCAGGGCCAAAAACATTCAGTACTTC. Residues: CASSLALGGRAKNIQYF.

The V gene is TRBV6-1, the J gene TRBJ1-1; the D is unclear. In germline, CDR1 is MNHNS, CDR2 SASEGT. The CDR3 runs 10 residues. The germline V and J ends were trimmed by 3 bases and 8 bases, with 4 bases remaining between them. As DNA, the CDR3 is TGTGCCAGCAGTGACGGGGAAGCTTTCTTT. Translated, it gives CASSDGEAFF.

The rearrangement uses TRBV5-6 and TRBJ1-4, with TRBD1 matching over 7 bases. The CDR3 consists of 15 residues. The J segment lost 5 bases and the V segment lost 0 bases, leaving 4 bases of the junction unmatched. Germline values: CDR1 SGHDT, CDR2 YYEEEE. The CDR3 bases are TGTGCCAGCAGCTTGGGACAGGGACGAAATGAAAAACTGTTTTTT. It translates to CASSLGQGRNEKLFF. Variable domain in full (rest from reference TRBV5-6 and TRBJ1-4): DAGVTQSPTHLIKTRGQQVTLRCSPKSGHDTVSWYQQALGQGPQFIFQYYEEEERQRGNFPDRFSGHQFPNYSSELNVNALLLGDSALYLCASSLGQGRNEKLFFGSGTQLSVL.

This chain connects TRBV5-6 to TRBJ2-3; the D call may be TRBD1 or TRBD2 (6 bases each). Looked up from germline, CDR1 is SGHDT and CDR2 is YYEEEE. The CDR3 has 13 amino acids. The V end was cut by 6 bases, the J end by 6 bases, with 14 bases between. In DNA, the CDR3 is TGTGCCAGCACCAACTGGGGGGCCGATACGCAGTATTTT. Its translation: CASTNWGADTQYF.

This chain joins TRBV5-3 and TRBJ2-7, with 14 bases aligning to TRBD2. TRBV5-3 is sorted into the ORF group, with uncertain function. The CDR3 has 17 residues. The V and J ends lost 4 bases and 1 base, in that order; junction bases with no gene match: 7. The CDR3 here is CARSTRLAGGISYEQYF. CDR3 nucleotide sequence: TGTGCCAGAAGCACCCGACTAGCGGGGGGGATTTCCTACGAGCAGTACTTC.

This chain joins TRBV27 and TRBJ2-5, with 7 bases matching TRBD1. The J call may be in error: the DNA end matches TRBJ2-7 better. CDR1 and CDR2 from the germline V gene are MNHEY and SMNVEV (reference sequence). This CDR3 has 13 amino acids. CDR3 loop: CASSWGTAYEQYF. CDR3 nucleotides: TGTGCCAGCAGTTGGGGGACAGCCTACGAGCAGTACTTC.

The CDR3 here is CASSTQSTDTQYF. Written as DNA, the CDR3 is TGTGCCAGCAGCACCCAAAGCACAGATACGCAGTATTTT. The V and J genes are TRBV7-2 and TRBJ2-3; D is uncertain. This CDR3 has 13 amino acids. Germline loops: CDR1 SGHTA, CDR2 FQGNSA. V was clipped by 5 bases and J by 0 bases, with 6 bases between them.

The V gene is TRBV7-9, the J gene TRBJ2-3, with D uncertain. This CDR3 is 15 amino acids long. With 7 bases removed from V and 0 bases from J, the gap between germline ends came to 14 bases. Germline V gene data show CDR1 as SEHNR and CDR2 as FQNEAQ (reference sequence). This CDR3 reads CASTMGFDSTDTQYF. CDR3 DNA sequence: TGTGCCAGCACCATGGGTTTCGATAGCACAGATACGCAGTATTTT.

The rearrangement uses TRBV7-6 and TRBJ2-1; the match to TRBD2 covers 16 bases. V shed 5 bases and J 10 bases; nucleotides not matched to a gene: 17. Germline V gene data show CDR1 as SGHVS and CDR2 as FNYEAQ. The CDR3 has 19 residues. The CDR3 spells CASSTPGLAGGRGWAEQFF. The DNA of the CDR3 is TGTGCCAGCAGCACTCCGGGACTAGCGGGAGGGCGGGGGTGGGCGGAGCAGTTCTTC.

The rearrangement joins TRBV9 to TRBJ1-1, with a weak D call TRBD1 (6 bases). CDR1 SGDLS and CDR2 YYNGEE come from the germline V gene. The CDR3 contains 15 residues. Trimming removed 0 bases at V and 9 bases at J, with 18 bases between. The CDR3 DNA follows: TGTGCCAGCAGCGTAGGGGGGAGGGGGGCAAGTAAAGCTTTCTTT. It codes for CASSVGGRGASKAFF.

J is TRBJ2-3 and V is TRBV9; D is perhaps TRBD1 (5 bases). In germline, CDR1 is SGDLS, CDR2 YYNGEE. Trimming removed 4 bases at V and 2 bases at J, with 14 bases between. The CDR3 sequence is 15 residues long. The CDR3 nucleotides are TGTGCCAGCAGCAAGCCGTCAGGGTACACAGATACGCAGTATTTT. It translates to CASSKPSGYTDTQYF.

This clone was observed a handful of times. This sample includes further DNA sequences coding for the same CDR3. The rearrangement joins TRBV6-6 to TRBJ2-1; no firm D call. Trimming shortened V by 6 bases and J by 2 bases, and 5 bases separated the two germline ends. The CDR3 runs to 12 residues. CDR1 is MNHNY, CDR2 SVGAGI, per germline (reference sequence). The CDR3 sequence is CASSRPYNEQFF. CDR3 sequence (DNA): TGTGCCAGCAGCCGTCCCTACAATGAGCAGTTCTTC.